The present T cell receptor beta chain was sequenced within a study of T cells in localized non-small cell lung cancer. This table comes from immunoSEQ multiplex PCR, and its TCRdb copy is limited to in-frame clones, with some not included. The sample has about 3,500 clones; under 25% are singletons. The sample consisted of lung tumor tissue, taken before any cancer treatment. The TCR was taken from a female donor over 55 with stage II lung adenocarcinoma.

Here the CDR3 reads CASSPPGQGAKQFF. The DNA for the CDR3 is TGTGCCAGCTCGCCCCCGGGACAGGGGGCAAAGCAGTTCTTC. The rearrangement joins TRBV28 to TRBJ2-1; 12 nucleotides align to TRBD1. Germline CDR1 reads MDHEN; CDR2 reads SYDVKM. V trimming: 8 bases; J trimming: 11 bases; junction bases outside the gene matches: 10. This CDR3 is 14 amino acids long.